The 8 T cell receptor beta chains given below trace back to one sample, sequenced in a study of T cell repertoires in cytomegalovirus infection (dated by TCRdb to the late 2010s). The sequencer listed for this sample is Illumina HiSeq 1500. Using fastp trimming at Q25 and MiXCR clonotype assembly, TCRdb reanalyzed the public sequencing data and kept in-frame beta chains. Rows are unified per CDR3 protein, each entry keeping the most common DNA and genes. Here the sample has fewer than 700,000 distinct CDR3 sequences; 20% to 25% occur a single time. The ten biggest clones cover around 8% of the sample. The sample taken for sequencing was CD8+ T cells from PBMCs. These receptors all come from a human donor in good health (CMV status not recorded). Some clones in this sample may be carry-over from other donors' samples.

This clonotype was detected only a few times. The CDR3 here is CASSLDDSAYGYTF. Here the CDR3 DNA reads TGTGCCAGCAGCTTAGACGACAGTGCCTATGGCTACACCTTC. V is TRBV7-9 and J is TRBJ1-2; possible D gene TRBD1, 5 bases. Germline V gene data show CDR1 as SEHNR and CDR2 as FQNEAQ (reference sequence). The CDR3 extends over 14 amino acids. Trimming removed 1 base at V and 4 bases at J, with 10 bases between. Together with reference TRBV7-9 and TRBJ1-2, the CDR3 gives the full variable domain: DTGVSQNPRHKITKRGQNVTFRCDPISEHNRLYWYRQTLGQGPEFLTYFQNEAQLEKSRLLSDRFSAERPKGSFSTLEIQRTEQGDSAMYLCASSLDDSAYGYTFGSGTRLTVV.

This clonotype came up many times. The rearrangement links TRBV7-6 to TRBJ2-7, with unresolved D. The CDR3 is 14 residues long. Germline V gene data show CDR1 as SGHVS and CDR2 as FNYEAQ. With 4 bases removed from V and 2 bases from J, the gap between germline ends came to 12 bases. This CDR3 reads CASSSRASAYEQYF. The CDR3 DNA reads as TGTGCCAGCAGCTCCCGGGCATCAGCCTACGAGCAGTACTTC. Filled out from reference TRBV7-6 and TRBJ2-7, the complete variable domain reads GAGVSQSPRYKVTKRGQDVALRCDPISGHVSLYWYRQALGQGPEFLTYFNYEAQQDKSGLPNDRFSAERPEGSISTLTIQRTEQRDSAMYRCASSSRASAYEQYFGPGTRLTVT.

The CDR3 DNA follows: TGCAGTGCTAGTTCCCCAATAGCGGGGTCGGCAGATACGCAGTATTTT. Residues: CSASSPIAGSADTQYF. This rearrangement joins TRBV20-1 to TRBJ2-3; 8 bases agree with TRBD2. Germline V gene lookup returns CDR1 DFQATT and CDR2 SNEGSKA (reference sequence). The CDR3 runs to 16 residues. Germline trimming cut 3 bases from V and 4 bases from J; bases unmatched to any gene: 12.

This clonotype showed up just a few times. This chain joins TRBV2 and TRBJ2-1; possibly TRBD1 or TRBD2 for D (5 bases each). V shed 2 bases and J shed 3 bases, with 11 bases lying between them. The CDR3 runs to 15 residues. The germline V gene encodes CDR1 SNHLY and CDR2 FYNNEI. The CDR3 reads CASSETRGIYNEQFF. Written as DNA, the CDR3 is TGTGCCAGCAGTGAAACCCGGGGCATCTACAATGAGCAGTTCTTC. Full variable domain (outside the CDR3, taken from reference TRBV2 and TRBJ2-1): EPEVTQTPSHQVTQMGQEVILRCVPISNHLYFYWYRQILGQKVEFLVSFYNNEISEKSEIFDDQFSVERPDGSNFTLKIRSTKLEDSAMYFCASSETRGIYNEQFFGPGTRLTVL.

This clonotype appeared a few times. The chain carries TRBV29-1 and TRBJ2-5; D is possibly TRBD1 (5 bases). CDR3 length equals 12 residues. The V and J ends lost 6 bases and 2 bases respectively, with 10 bases between them. Germline V CDR1 and CDR2: SQVTM, ANQGSEA. The CDR3 region is CSVPTVQETQYF. For the CDR3, the DNA is TGCAGCGTCCCGACAGTTCAAGAGACCCAGTACTTC.

The rearrangement joins TRBV5-6 to TRBJ1-1; D may be TRBD1 (5 bases). Trimming stripped 2 bases from V and 0 bases from J, with 23 bases between. The CDR3 totals 19 residues. Germline CDR1 is SGHDT and CDR2 is YYEEEE. CDR3 in DNA: TGTGCCAGCAGCTTTAACTCACAGGTCTGGGAATTGATGAACACTGAAGCTTTCTTT. Translating it yields CASSFNSQVWELMNTEAFF.

DNA for the CDR3: TGTGCCAGCAGTCCTTCCCCCAGGAGGCCGGGGGAGACCCAGTACTTC. Its translation is CASSPSPRRPGETQYF. This sequence joins TRBV6-6 and TRBJ2-5, with a possible D match to TRBD2 (5 bases). The germline CDR1 and CDR2 sequences are MNHNY and SVGAGI (reference sequence). V lost 5 bases and J lost 5, with 21 bases in between. The CDR3 has 16 amino acids.

The chain is built from TRBV29-1 and TRBJ2-7; TRBD1 aligns across 9 bases. The CDR3 has 15 residues. The V gene's germline CDR1 is SQVTM and CDR2 ANQGSEA. V lost 3 bases, J lost 3 bases, and 9 bases stayed unmatched. For the CDR3, the DNA is TGCAGCGTTGAGTCTCCCGGACAGGGGCACTACGAGCAGTACTTC. This gives the protein CSVESPGQGHYEQYF.